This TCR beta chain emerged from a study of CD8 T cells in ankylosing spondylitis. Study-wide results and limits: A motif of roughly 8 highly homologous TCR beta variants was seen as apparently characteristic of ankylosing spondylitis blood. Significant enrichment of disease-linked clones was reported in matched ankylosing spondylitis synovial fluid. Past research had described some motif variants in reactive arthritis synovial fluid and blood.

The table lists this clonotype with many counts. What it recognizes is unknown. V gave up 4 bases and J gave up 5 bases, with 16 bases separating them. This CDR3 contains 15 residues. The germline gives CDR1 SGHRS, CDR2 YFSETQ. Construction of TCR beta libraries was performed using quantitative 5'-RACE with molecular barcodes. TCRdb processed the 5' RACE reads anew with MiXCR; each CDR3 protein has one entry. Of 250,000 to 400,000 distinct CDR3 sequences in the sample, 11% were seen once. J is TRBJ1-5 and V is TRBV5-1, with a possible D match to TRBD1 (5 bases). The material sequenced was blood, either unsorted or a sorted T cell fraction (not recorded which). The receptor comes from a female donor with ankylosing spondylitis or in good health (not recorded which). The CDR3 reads CASSPWGESYQPQHF. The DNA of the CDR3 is TGCGCCAGCAGCCCTTGGGGGGAATCATATCAGCCCCAGCATTTT.